What follows is one T cell receptor beta chain and its context. No antigen is known for it. This sample was taken from a study of CD8+ T cells in alopecia areata. The CDR3 covers 14 residues. The germline V gene encodes CDR1 SQVTM and CDR2 ANQGSEA. The trim removed 3 bases at V and 3 bases at J, leaving 5 bases unmatched. cDNA serving as the sequencing template came from extracted, reverse transcribed RNA. The table came from immunoSEQ multiplex PCR; TCRdb's copy has only in-frame clones and leaves some out. There are 90,000 to 150,000 clones in the sample; about 50% occur only once, and 0.46% lies in the top ten. Overall study results and limits: Although TCR sharing was seen in mice, sharing across patients was less clear, possibly for HLA-related reasons. On tofacitinib, scalp clonality and expanded CD8+ clones among top 100 fell significantly.

Treatment defined: oral pan-JAK inhibitor, 5-10 mg twice daily. Obtained from alopecia areata patients were lesional scalp punch biopsies along with peripheral blood. The clonotype comes from a human donor with alopecia areata. This material consisted of CD4+ T cells sorted from blood, taken at week 4, from a patient treated with tofacitinib. The chain uses TRBV29-1 and TRBJ1-2; TRBD1 matches 9 bases. CDR3 coding DNA: TGCAGCGTTGACAACAGGGGGCGCGACTATGGCTACACCTTC. Its translation: CSVDNRGRDYGYTF.